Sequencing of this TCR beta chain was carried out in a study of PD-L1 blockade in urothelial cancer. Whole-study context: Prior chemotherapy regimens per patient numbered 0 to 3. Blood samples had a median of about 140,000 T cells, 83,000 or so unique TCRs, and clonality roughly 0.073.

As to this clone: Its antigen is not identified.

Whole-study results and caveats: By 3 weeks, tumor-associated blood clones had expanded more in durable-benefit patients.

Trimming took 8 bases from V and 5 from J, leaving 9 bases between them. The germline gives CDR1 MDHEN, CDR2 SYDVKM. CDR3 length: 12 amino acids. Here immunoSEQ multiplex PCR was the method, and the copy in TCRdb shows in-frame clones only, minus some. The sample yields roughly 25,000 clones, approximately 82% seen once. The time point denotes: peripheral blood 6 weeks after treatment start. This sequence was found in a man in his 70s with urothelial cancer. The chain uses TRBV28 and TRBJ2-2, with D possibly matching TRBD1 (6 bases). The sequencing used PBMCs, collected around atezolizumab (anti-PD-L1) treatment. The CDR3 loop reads CASVDRTGELFF. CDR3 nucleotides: TGTGCCAGCGTCGACAGGACCGGGGAGCTGTTTTTT.